This T cell receptor beta chain is drawn from a study of T cells in Graves' hyperthyroidism and ophthalmopathy. Study information: Staff took peripheral blood when the initial diagnosis was made, before any treatment began. Study-level results: A 13 V-J signature model discriminated ophthalmopathy versus stable hyperthyroidism.

Patients aged 18 to 65 had newly diagnosed hyperthyroidism of under 2 months' duration. The CDR3 totals 14 residues. Authors of the study amplified TCR beta CDR3 regions from RNA transcripts. Researchers ran a first-round RT-PCR on the TCR CDR3 using the HTBI primer set. One entry per CDR3 protein results from TCRdb running MiXCR on the multiplex PCR reads. The table records about 180,000 distinct CDR3 sequences, 15% to 20% of them present only once. Comments on this clonotype: The antigen remains unidentified. An end of the junction differs from the germline gene, which may be a read error.

The TCR comes from a woman in her fifties or sixties with Graves' hyperthyroidism. This chain joins TRBV12-3 or TRBV12-4 and TRBJ1-6; D ambiguous. Sequenced material: blood. Here the CDR3 reads CASRTSSYNSPLYF. In DNA form, the CDR3 reads TGTGCCAGCAGAACAAGCTCCTATAATTCACCCCTTTACTTT.